This is a list of T cell receptor beta chains from one sample in a study of T cells after yellow fever vaccination. TCRdb re-called the 5' RACE reads through MiXCR, storing one row per CDR3 protein. Of 200,000 to 250,000 distinct CDR3 sequences in the sample, about 7% are singletons; the top ten hold approximately 0.84%. The sample consisted of CD4+ T cells sorted from PBMCs, taken 15 days after the yellow fever booster vaccination. These receptors all come from a man aged 25-40 years who received the YFV17D yellow fever vaccine. CDR3s include the opening cysteine and the closing phenylalanine or tryptophan. The D gene is left open where the match is weak. Rows give clone size only sometimes, using once, few, many, or a class for an expanded clone.

d_call clone_size j_call v_call cdr3_aa cdr3_nt
TRBD1 many TRBJ1-4 TRBV5-1 CASSLIYGTGGRNEKLFF TGCGCCAGCAGCTTGATCTACGGGACAGGGGGGAGAAATGAAAAACTGTTTTTT
. many TRBJ2-3 TRBV20-1 CSARWGLGFVNTQYF TGCAGTGCTAGATGGGGACTTGGATTCGTTAATACGCAGTATTTT
TRBD2 many TRBJ2-5 TRBV5-1 CASIGVDGRAETQYF TGCGCCAGCATCGGGGTGGACGGGAGGGCAGAGACCCAGTACTTC
TRBD1 many TRBJ2-7 TRBV27 CASSFGTGGAFAYEQYF TGTGCCAGCAGTTTTGGGACAGGGGGCGCTTTCGCCTACGAGCAGTACTTC
TRBD1 . TRBJ1-1 TRBV18 CASSPEGQGRSEAFF TGTGCCAGCTCACCGGAGGGACAGGGTCGCTCTGAAGCTTTCTTT
. . TRBJ1-1 TRBV6-5 CASSQSRSEAFF TGTGCCAGCAGCCAGTCGCGGTCTGAAGCTTTCTTT
TRBD1 few TRBJ2-7 TRBV5-1 CASSQGTGVSYEQYF TGCGCCAGCAGCCAGGGGACAGGGGTATCCTACGAGCAGTACTTC
. . TRBJ2-1 TRBV7-9 CASSPRTASSYNEQFF TGTGCCAGCAGCCCCCGGACAGCTAGCTCCTACAATGAGCAGTTCTTC
. many TRBJ1-1 TRBV5-1 CASSPSRYTEAFF TGCGCCAGCAGCCCTTCGCGGTACACTGAAGCTTTCTTT
TRBD2 . TRBJ2-3 TRBV7-2 CASGGTSGRDTQYF TGTGCCAGCGGAGGGACTAGCGGGAGAGATACGCAGTATTTT
TRBD2 . TRBJ2-1 TRBV7-9 CASSPGLAEYEQFF TGTGCCAGCAGCCCGGGACTAGCGGAATATGAGCAGTTCTTC
TRBD2 many TRBJ2-3 TRBV5-1 CASSPTAGGRTTDTQYF TGCGCCAGCAGCCCGACAGCGGGAGGCCGAACCACAGATACGCAGTATTTT
. many TRBJ2-6 TRBV12-3/TRBV12-4 CASSPGRVSGANVLTF TGTGCCAGCAGCCCGGGTCGGGTCTCTGGGGCCAACGTCCTGACTTTC
. . TRBJ2-1 TRBV12-5 CASGLYNEQFF TGTGCTAGTGGTTTATACAATGAGCAGTTCTTC
. . TRBJ2-7 TRBV6-5 CASSYSGLDSYEQYF TGTGCCAGCAGTTACTCTGGGCTAGACTCCTACGAGCAGTACTTC
. . TRBJ2-1 TRBV7-2 CASNVLGVSSYNEQFF TGTGCCAGCAATGTTTTAGGCGTGAGCTCCTACAATGAGCAGTTCTTC
. . TRBJ2-7 TRBV20-1 CSATVHRDYEQYF TGCAGTGCTACCGTCCACAGGGACTACGAGCAGTACTTC
. few TRBJ2-1 TRBV7-8 CASSARDSAYNEQFF TGTGCCAGCAGCGCCCGGGACTCCGCCTACAATGAGCAGTTCTTC
. many TRBJ1-1 TRBV5-1 CASSFQGEAFF TGCGCCAGCAGCTTTCAGGGTGAAGCTTTCTTT
. . TRBJ2-7 TRBV12-3/TRBV12-4 CASSHFRAKYEQYF TGTGCCAGCAGCCATTTCCGGGCCAAGTACGAGCAGTACTTC
. . TRBJ1-5 TRBV2 CASSEQTNSNQPQHF TGTGCCAGCAGTGAACAGACGAATAGCAATCAGCCCCAGCATTTT
. many TRBJ2-3 TRBV7-6 CASSRTDTQYF TGTGCCAGCAGCCGCACAGATACGCAGTATTTT
. . TRBJ2-7 TRBV12-3/TRBV12-4 CASSFDSAGEQYF TGTGCCAGCAGTTTTGACTCGGCTGGCGAGCAGTACTTC
. . TRBJ2-3 TRBV5-1 CASRDGTLGTDTQYF TGCGCCAGCCGAGATGGGACTCTTGGCACAGATACGCAGTATTTT
. many TRBJ1-4 TRBV12-3/TRBV12-4 CASNPTGPNEKLFF TGTGCCAGCAACCCTACAGGGCCAAATGAAAAACTGTTTTTT
. . TRBJ2-4 TRBV29-1 CSVVGGQTIQYF TGCAGCGTTGTGGGGGGCCAGACCATTCAGTACTTC
TRBD2 . TRBJ2-5 TRBV20-1 CSARDQGLAASRYQETQYF TGCAGTGCTAGAGATCAGGGACTAGCTGCAAGTCGGTACCAAGAGACCCAGTACTTC
. many TRBJ2-7 TRBV7-2 CASSATFYEQYF TGTGCCAGCAGCGCAACCTTCTACGAGCAGTACTTC
. . TRBJ2-6 TRBV25-1 CASSGVGSGANVLTF TGTGCCAGCAGTGGGGTTGGCTCTGGGGCCAACGTCCTGACTTTC
TRBD1 many TRBJ2-7 TRBV12-3/TRBV12-4 CASSLTGGSYEQYF TGTGCCAGCAGTCTAACAGGGGGCTCCTACGAGCAGTACTTC
. few TRBJ1-4 TRBV20-1 CSAVRGNEKLFF TGCAGTGCAGTTAGGGGAAATGAAAAACTGTTTTTT
. many TRBJ2-5 TRBV20-1 CSASDGSQETQYF TGCAGTGCTAGTGACGGGTCTCAAGAGACCCAGTACTTC
. many TRBJ1-1 TRBV5-1 CASSFRDGSTEAFF TGCGCCAGCAGCTTCAGGGACGGTAGCACTGAAGCTTTCTTT
TRBD2 . TRBJ2-2 TRBV5-4 CASSLARTSYTGELFF TGTGCCAGCAGCTTGGCGAGGACTAGTTACACCGGGGAGCTGTTTTTT
. many TRBJ2-5 TRBV20-1 CSARTQETQYF TGCAGTGCTAGGACCCAAGAGACCCAGTACTTC
. many TRBJ2-3 TRBV10-3 CAINGAGDTQYF TGTGCCATCAACGGGGCGGGAGATACGCAGTATTTT
TRBD1 . TRBJ1-1 TRBV27 CASSPPKGAGTEAFF TGTGCCAGCAGTCCCCCCAAGGGGGCGGGCACTGAAGCTTTCTTT
TRBD2 few TRBJ2-1 TRBV11-3 CASSLDSGSGNEQFF TGTGCCAGCAGCTTAGATAGCGGGAGCGGCAATGAGCAGTTCTTC
. many TRBJ2-1 TRBV18 CASRSGSSYNEQFF TGTGCCAGCCGAAGTGGGAGCTCCTACAATGAGCAGTTCTTC
. few TRBJ2-2 TRBV5-1 CASSLSVGAASTGELFF TGCGCCAGCAGCTTGAGTGTTGGAGCCGCGAGCACCGGGGAGCTGTTTTTT
. few TRBJ2-7 TRBV6-5 CASSYRRGKNYEQYF TGTGCCAGCAGTTACCGTCGAGGGAAGAACTACGAGCAGTACTTC
. . TRBJ1-2 TRBV27 CASSLTSRGTYGYTF TGTGCCAGCAGCCTTACATCCAGGGGCACCTATGGCTACACCTTC
TRBD2 many TRBJ2-3 TRBV27 CASSRPFTSGSSSSADTQYF TGTGCCAGCAGCCGACCCTTCACTAGCGGGAGTTCGTCTTCGGCAGATACGCAGTATTTT
. many TRBJ1-3 TRBV4-1 CASSQEGRAGNTIYF TGCGCCAGCAGCCAAGAAGGCAGGGCTGGAAACACCATATATTTT
. many TRBJ2-4 TRBV20-1 CSARGAKNIQYF TGCAGTGCTAGGGGGGCCAAAAACATTCAGTACTTC